This TCR beta chain was sequenced in a study of T cell clones after liver transplantation. Overall study: Samples came pre-transplant, pre-randomization before withdrawal, and post-randomization after withdrawal ended.

Losses at the gene ends were 3 bases for V and 5 bases for J; bases not matched to a gene: 3. Germline V gives CDR1 KGHSH, CDR2 LQKENI. The CDR3 length is 14 residues. Measured with immunoSEQ multiplex PCR; TCRdb has only the in-frame clones, and not every one. This table holds 85,000 to 130,000 clones, around 86% found once. Whole-study findings and limits: Graft donor-reactive T cells possibly entered the graft instead of undergoing deletion.

As regards this clone: What it binds is not known.

The rearrangement joins TRBV18 to TRBJ2-3; 9 bases map to TRBD2. The source of this sequence is a human donor who received a liver transplant. This sample comprised CD4+ T cells from blood, obtained before liver transplant. The DNA of the CDR3 is TGTGCCAGCTCACCCCCTAGCGGGGTAGATACGCAGTATTTT. It codes for CASSPPSGVDTQYF.